The clone carrying this T cell receptor beta chain turned up a few times. This record belongs to a study of blood T cell repertoires in COVID-19. Study-wide background: Specimens from acute and convalescent COVID-19 originated in the United States, Italy and Spain. The cDNA or gDNA used as material had been derived from T cells, B-cell-depleted T cells, or PBMCs.

The V gene's germline CDR1 is GTSNPN and CDR2 SVGIG (reference sequence). V dropped 0 bases and J dropped 4 bases, with 13 bases sitting between them. The CDR3 length is 15 residues. Authors' data handling: How many nucleated cells were present was estimated from reference gene primer amplification. Data came from immunoSEQ multiplex PCR; TCRdb stores just in-frame clones and leaves some out. That table is the source of V, J and clone size, and D and trimming were worked out from the DNA. This table has approximately 67,000 clones, 90% to 95% appearing once. The clonotype was recovered from a human donor in a cohort sampled during active COVID-19. Sequencing was done on a sample of peripheral blood. The V and J genes are TRBV30 and TRBJ1-5, with D unresolved. CDR3 nucleotide sequence: TGTGCCTGGAGTGTACTGGCAGGTGCAAATCAGCCCCAGCATTTT. Translated: CAWSVLAGANQPQHF. The entire variable domain, with the rest obtained from reference TRBV30 and TRBJ1-5, is as follows: SQTIHQWPATLVQPVGSPLSLECTVEGTSNPNLYWYRQAAGRGLQLLFYSVGIGQISSEVPQNLSASRPQDRQFILSSKKLLLSDSGFYLCAWSVLAGANQPQHFGDGTRLSIL.